These T cell receptor beta chains were read from a single sample in a study of OX40 agonist ivuxolimab in advanced cancers. The table came from immunoSEQ multiplex PCR; TCRdb's copy has only in-frame clones and leaves some out. The repertoire consists of about 73,000 clones, with roughly 86% occurring once and the leading ten covering under 0.85%. This specimen was CD4+ or CD8+ T cells sorted from blood, taken in a trial of the OX40 agonist ivuxolimab. These receptor sequences come from an adult with an advanced solid tumor such as melanoma, head and neck, liver or kidney cancer. The CDR3 runs from the conserved cysteine through the conserved F or W. The D gene is left open where the match is weak. Clone size appears in some rows only: once, few, many, or a class for an expanded clone.

J gene: TRBJ2-7; V gene: TRBV18; D gene: .; clone size: .; CDR3 protein: CASSPSPGNYEQYF; CDR3 DNA: TGTGCCAGCTCGCCATCCCCAGGGAACTACGAGCAGTACTTC
J gene: TRBJ1-2; V gene: TRBV5-1; D gene: .; clone size: .; CDR3 protein: CASSLEGVGYTF; CDR3 DNA: TGCGCCAGCAGCTTGGAGGGCGTTGGCTACACCTTC
J gene: TRBJ2-5; V gene: TRBV7-2; D gene: .; clone size: .; CDR3 protein: CASSLGGSQETQYF; CDR3 DNA: TGTGCCAGCAGCTTAGGTGGGAGTCAGGAGACCCAGTACTTC
J gene: TRBJ1-1; V gene: TRBV10-3; D gene: .; clone size: .; CDR3 protein: CAITQDSMNTEAFF; CDR3 DNA: TGTGCCATCACCCAGGACAGTATGAACACTGAAGCTTTCTTT
J gene: TRBJ1-4; V gene: TRBV30; D gene: .; clone size: .; CDR3 protein: CAWSPLTGLNEKLFF; CDR3 DNA: TGTGCCTGGAGTCCACTGACAGGCCTTAATGAAAAACTGTTTTTT
J gene: TRBJ2-6; V gene: TRBV28; D gene: .; clone size: few; CDR3 protein: CASSTPSSGANVLTF; CDR3 DNA: TGTGCCAGCAGTACCCCTAGCTCTGGGGCCAACGTCCTGACTTTC
J gene: TRBJ1-5; V gene: TRBV7-8; D gene: TRBD1; clone size: few; CDR3 protein: CASSILQGIGNQPQHF; CDR3 DNA: TGTGCCAGCAGCATTTTACAGGGGATCGGCAATCAGCCCCAGCATTTT
J gene: TRBJ1-4; V gene: TRBV7-9; D gene: .; clone size: .; CDR3 protein: CASSLVSNEKLFF; CDR3 DNA: TGTGCCAGCAGCTTAGTTTCTAATGAAAAACTGTTTTTT
J gene: TRBJ1-2; V gene: TRBV7-9; D gene: .; clone size: .; CDR3 protein: CASSSTAILGYGYTF; CDR3 DNA: TGTGCCAGCAGCTCGACAGCCATCCTCGGCTATGGCTACACCTTC
J gene: TRBJ1-2; V gene: TRBV5-4; D gene: TRBD1; clone size: .; CDR3 protein: CASSYQTGNYGYTF; CDR3 DNA: TGTGCCAGCAGCTACCAGACAGGGAACTATGGCTACACCTTC
J gene: TRBJ2-1; V gene: TRBV2; D gene: TRBD2; clone size: few; CDR3 protein: CASSQRTSGGNEQFF; CDR3 DNA: TGTGCCAGCAGTCAGAGGACTAGCGGGGGGAATGAGCAGTTCTTC
J gene: TRBJ2-7; V gene: TRBV5-4; D gene: .; clone size: .; CDR3 protein: CASSLGGRDSSYEQYF; CDR3 DNA: TGTGCCAGCAGCTTGGGTGGGAGGGACAGCTCCTACGAGCAGTACTTC
J gene: TRBJ2-7; V gene: TRBV2; D gene: TRBD1; clone size: .; CDR3 protein: CASRTPWTGRDEQYF; CDR3 DNA: TGTGCCAGCAGGACCCCGTGGACAGGGCGGGACGAGCAGTACTTC
J gene: TRBJ2-7; V gene: TRBV6-6; D gene: TRBD2; clone size: .; CDR3 protein: CASTLADSGLASF; CDR3 DNA: TGTGCCAGCACCCTAGCGGATTCCGGATTGGCGAGTTTC
J gene: TRBJ2-1; V gene: TRBV5-1; D gene: TRBD2; clone size: .; CDR3 protein: CASSLAQGYGGRGLNEQFF; CDR3 DNA: TGCGCCAGCAGCTTGGCGCAGGGATACGGCGGGAGGGGATTAAATGAGCAGTTCTTC
J gene: TRBJ1-5; V gene: TRBV7-2; D gene: .; clone size: few; CDR3 protein: CASSSGARGSQPQHF; CDR3 DNA: TGTGCCAGCAGCTCCGGAGCCAGGGGAAGCCAGCCCCAGCATTTT
J gene: TRBJ1-5; V gene: TRBV29-1; D gene: .; clone size: .; CDR3 protein: CSVVGDNQPQHF; CDR3 DNA: TGCAGCGTTGTAGGCGACAATCAGCCCCAGCATTTT
J gene: TRBJ1-3; V gene: TRBV2; D gene: TRBD1; clone size: .; CDR3 protein: CANEPTGQGGNTIYF; CDR3 DNA: TGTGCCAACGAGCCCACTGGACAGGGTGGAAACACCATATATTTT
J gene: TRBJ2-4; V gene: TRBV10-1; D gene: .; clone size: .; CDR3 protein: CASSDTVGHFLAKNIQYF; CDR3 DNA: TGCGCCAGCAGTGACACCGTGGGACATTTTTTAGCCAAAAACATTCAGTACTTC
J gene: TRBJ2-6; V gene: TRBV6-4; D gene: .; clone size: .; CDR3 protein: CATADRSSGANVLTF; CDR3 DNA: TGTGCCACCGCGGACCGATCCTCTGGGGCCAACGTCCTGACTTTC
J gene: TRBJ2-1; V gene: TRBV5-3; D gene: .; clone size: .; CDR3 protein: CARSSLGPFRADNEQFF; CDR3 DNA: TGTGCCAGAAGTAGTCTGGGGCCCTTTCGGGCGGATAATGAGCAGTTCTTC
J gene: TRBJ2-7; V gene: TRBV28; D gene: TRBD2; clone size: .; CDR3 protein: CASSIGGSANRYEQYF; CDR3 DNA: TGTGCCAGCAGCATAGGCGGGAGTGCAAATCGGTACGAGCAGTACTTC
J gene: TRBJ2-7; V gene: TRBV27; D gene: TRBD2; clone size: .; CDR3 protein: CASSGRSYEQYF; CDR3 DNA: TGTGCCAGCAGCGGGAGGAGCTACGAGCAGTACTTC
J gene: TRBJ1-5; V gene: TRBV19; D gene: .; clone size: .; CDR3 protein: CASRGPNQPQHF; CDR3 DNA: TGTGCCAGTAGAGGGCCGAATCAGCCCCAGCATTTT
J gene: TRBJ1-2; V gene: TRBV19; D gene: .; clone size: few; CDR3 protein: CASSPRVGGYTF; CDR3 DNA: TGTGCCAGTAGTCCCAGGGTGGGCGGCTACACCTTC
J gene: TRBJ2-3; V gene: TRBV2; D gene: .; clone size: .; CDR3 protein: CATDRTSTDTQYF; CDR3 DNA: TGTGCCACCGACCGGACTAGCACAGATACGCAGTATTTT
J gene: TRBJ2-3; V gene: TRBV19; D gene: TRBD2; clone size: .; CDR3 protein: CASSLAGGFTDTQYF; CDR3 DNA: TGTGCCAGTAGTCTAGCGGGAGGTTTCACAGATACGCAGTATTTT
J gene: TRBJ1-6; V gene: TRBV7-2; D gene: .; clone size: .; CDR3 protein: CASSLGGQRASSSPLHF; CDR3 DNA: TGTGCCAGCAGCTTGGGGGGTCAGAGGGCTAGTAGTTCACCCCTCCACTTT
J gene: TRBJ2-5; V gene: TRBV30; D gene: .; clone size: .; CDR3 protein: CAWNEGGSRETQYF; CDR3 DNA: TGTGCCTGGAACGAGGGGGGATCGAGAGAGACCCAGTACTTC
J gene: TRBJ1-3; V gene: TRBV6-5; D gene: TRBD1; clone size: .; CDR3 protein: CASSFTGGLPGNTIYF; CDR3 DNA: TGTGCCAGCAGTTTCACAGGGGGCTTGCCTGGAAACACCATATATTTT
J gene: TRBJ1-1; V gene: TRBV6-1; D gene: TRBD1; clone size: .; CDR3 protein: CASSLDRGRTEAFF; CDR3 DNA: TGTGCCAGCAGCCTGGACAGGGGACGAACTGAAGCTTTCTTT
J gene: TRBJ2-6; V gene: TRBV19; D gene: .; clone size: .; CDR3 protein: CASSIDRSGANVLTF; CDR3 DNA: TGTGCCAGTAGTATAGATCGCTCTGGGGCCAACGTCCTGACTTTC
J gene: TRBJ1-5; V gene: TRBV19; D gene: TRBD1; clone size: .; CDR3 protein: CASSRSSTGLGQPQHF; CDR3 DNA: TGTGCCAGTAGTCGATCGTCGACAGGGCTCGGTCAGCCCCAGCATTTT
J gene: TRBJ1-3; V gene: TRBV18; D gene: TRBD1; clone size: .; CDR3 protein: CASSPLPGQGPGNTIYF; CDR3 DNA: TGTGCCAGCTCACCTCTACCTGGACAGGGGCCTGGAAACACCATATATTTT
J gene: TRBJ2-7; V gene: TRBV2; D gene: .; clone size: medium-sized; CDR3 protein: CASSEAATSLSYEQYF; CDR3 DNA: TGTGCCAGCAGTGAAGCGGCGACTTCTCTCTCCTACGAGCAGTACTTC
J gene: TRBJ1-1; V gene: TRBV5-6; D gene: .; clone size: once; CDR3 protein: CASSLGGRNTEAFF; CDR3 DNA: TGTGCCAGCAGCTTGGGAGGGCGGAACACTGAAGCTTTCTTT
J gene: TRBJ2-7; V gene: TRBV18; D gene: .; clone size: .; CDR3 protein: CASSPPSGLAYEQYF; CDR3 DNA: TGTGCCAGCTCACCACCGTCCGGGTTGGCGTACGAGCAGTACTTC
J gene: TRBJ2-2; V gene: TRBV7-2; D gene: TRBD1; clone size: .; CDR3 protein: CASSLVGGRTGELFF; CDR3 DNA: TGTGCCAGCAGCTTAGTAGGGGGCCGCACCGGGGAGCTGTTTTTT
J gene: TRBJ2-7; V gene: TRBV18; D gene: TRBD2; clone size: once; CDR3 protein: CASSLSVPGLAGSYEQYF; CDR3 DNA: TGTGCCAGCTCATTGTCAGTTCCGGGACTAGCGGGGTCCTACGAGCAGTACTTC
J gene: TRBJ2-1; V gene: TRBV5-1; D gene: .; clone size: .; CDR3 protein: CASSLAREQFF; CDR3 DNA: TGCGCCAGCAGCTTGGCCCGGGAGCAGTTCTTC
J gene: TRBJ1-2; V gene: TRBV18; D gene: TRBD1; clone size: .; CDR3 protein: CASSTYGQGAGSYGYTF; CDR3 DNA: TGTGCCAGCTCAACCTACGGACAGGGGGCAGGTAGCTATGGCTACACCTTC
J gene: TRBJ2-3; V gene: TRBV28; D gene: TRBD1; clone size: .; CDR3 protein: CASSSSTGSADTQYF; CDR3 DNA: TGTGCCAGCAGTTCCTCGACAGGGAGCGCAGATACGCAGTATTTT
J gene: TRBJ2-1; V gene: TRBV6-1; D gene: .; clone size: .; CDR3 protein: CASSEQGGSYNEQFF; CDR3 DNA: TGTGCCAGCAGTGAACAGGGGGGGTCCTACAATGAGCAGTTCTTC
J gene: TRBJ1-5; V gene: TRBV19; D gene: TRBD1; clone size: .; CDR3 protein: CASSIGGQGVYQPQHF; CDR3 DNA: TGTGCCAGTAGTATCGGAGGGCAGGGGGTTTATCAGCCCCAGCATTTT
J gene: TRBJ2-7; V gene: TRBV7-9; D gene: .; clone size: .; CDR3 protein: CASSLDTYEQYF; CDR3 DNA: TGTGCCAGCAGCTTAGATACCTACGAGCAGTACTTC
J gene: TRBJ1-2; V gene: TRBV19; D gene: .; clone size: .; CDR3 protein: CASSTVDTLRYGYTF; CDR3 DNA: TGTGCCAGTAGTACGGTGGACACCCTCCGGTATGGCTACACCTTC
J gene: TRBJ1-3; V gene: TRBV2; D gene: .; clone size: .; CDR3 protein: CASSTVGGAGNTIYF; CDR3 DNA: TGTGCCAGCAGTACCGTCGGGGGCGCTGGAAACACCATATATTTT
J gene: TRBJ2-3; V gene: TRBV7-9; D gene: .; clone size: .; CDR3 protein: CASSTVVDTQYF; CDR3 DNA: TGTGCCAGCAGCACGGTAGTAGATACGCAGTATTTT
J gene: TRBJ1-1; V gene: TRBV21-1; D gene: .; clone size: .; CDR3 protein: CASSKSAPKMNTEAFF; CDR3 DNA: TGTGCCAGCAGCAAATCGGCCCCTAAGATGAACACTGAAGCTTTCTTT
J gene: TRBJ2-3; V gene: TRBV11-2; D gene: .; clone size: few; CDR3 protein: CASSLVRTDTQYF; CDR3 DNA: TGTGCCAGCAGCTTAGTTCGCACAGATACGCAGTATTTT
J gene: TRBJ1-1; V gene: TRBV7-9; D gene: TRBD1; clone size: .; CDR3 protein: CASSPLDRVWTEAFF; CDR3 DNA: TGTGCCAGCAGCCCCCTGGACAGGGTGTGGACTGAAGCTTTCTTT
J gene: TRBJ1-1; V gene: TRBV5-1; D gene: TRBD1; clone size: few; CDR3 protein: CASSRGDRGRKLVPNTEAFF; CDR3 DNA: TGCGCCAGCAGCAGGGGGGACAGGGGGCGCAAATTGGTTCCGAACACTGAAGCTTTCTTT
J gene: TRBJ1-2; V gene: TRBV7-8; D gene: TRBD1; clone size: .; CDR3 protein: CASSSATGGIGYTF; CDR3 DNA: TGTGCCAGCAGCTCAGCGACAGGGGGCATAGGCTACACCTTC
J gene: TRBJ1-3; V gene: TRBV9; D gene: TRBD1; clone size: .; CDR3 protein: CASSHSGGQGTGNTIYF; CDR3 DNA: TGTGCCAGCAGCCACAGCGGGGGACAGGGGACCGGAAACACCATATATTTT
J gene: TRBJ2-5; V gene: TRBV18; D gene: TRBD1; clone size: .; CDR3 protein: CASSPGQGGKETQYF; CDR3 DNA: TGTGCCAGCTCACCGGGACAGGGGGGAAAAGAGACCCAGTACTTC
J gene: TRBJ1-1; V gene: TRBV30; D gene: .; clone size: .; CDR3 protein: CAWSAVEAFF; CDR3 DNA: TGTGCCTGGAGTGCCGTTGAAGCTTTCTTT
J gene: TRBJ1-2; V gene: TRBV6-1; D gene: .; clone size: .; CDR3 protein: CASSEAGGPYGYTF; CDR3 DNA: TGTGCCAGCAGTGAAGCTGGGGGCCCCTATGGCTACACCTTC
J gene: TRBJ1-1; V gene: TRBV2; D gene: .; clone size: .; CDR3 protein: CASSETQMNTEAFF; CDR3 DNA: TGTGCCAGCAGTGAAACTCAGATGAACACTGAAGCTTTCTTT
J gene: TRBJ2-3; V gene: TRBV29-1; D gene: TRBD2; clone size: .; CDR3 protein: CSVGVGRESDTQYF; CDR3 DNA: TGCAGCGTTGGAGTTGGGCGGGAGTCAGATACGCAGTATTTT
J gene: TRBJ2-1; V gene: TRBV7-9; D gene: .; clone size: .; CDR3 protein: CALSLEAGGPYNEQFF; CDR3 DNA: TGTGCCCTCAGCTTAGAGGCTGGGGGTCCCTACAATGAGCAGTTCTTC